This TCR beta chain came from a study of chemoradiotherapy in HPV16-positive cancers. Clones were sequenced by immunoSEQ multiplex PCR, and TCRdb holds only the in-frame ones, with some missing. The sample includes 25,000 to 30,000 clones, more than 85% seen only once; the top ten take around 17%. The sequence was obtained from a human donor with HPV-associated anogenital cancer. Sequenced here: blood, sampled from a patient who underwent chemoradiotherapy.

CDR3 region: CASIKGRAPSTDTQYF. CDR3 coding DNA: TGTGCCAGCATCAAGGGGCGGGCCCCTAGCACAGATACGCAGTATTTT. V gene TRBV7-2 combines with J gene TRBJ2-3; D is possibly TRBD1 or TRBD2 (5 bases each). From germline, CDR1 is SGHTA and CDR2 FQGNSA. The CDR3 extends over 16 amino acids. Trimming took off 7 bases at V and 0 bases at J, with 17 bases between the two ends.